The 8 T cell receptor beta chains listed next were all sequenced from one sample in a study of shared clonotypes between healthy human individuals. The protocol was immunoSEQ multiplex PCR, while the TCRdb copy is restricted to in-frame clones and leaves out a portion. The table records about a million clones, roughly 80% of them present only once. Material: memory CD4+ T cells from PBMCs. The subset here: CD45RA-negative fraction. These receptors all stem from a man aged 18 to 35 in good health. Some clones in this sample may be carry-over from other donors' samples.

This chain uses TRBV5-1 with TRBJ2-5; D not resolved. The CDR3 is made up of 12 amino acids. CDR1 and CDR2 from the germline V gene are SGHRS and YFSETQ. V lost 2 bases to trimming and J lost 5 bases, with 7 bases between them. CDR3 sequence: CASSFQAETQYF. The CDR3 DNA sequence: TGCGCCAGCAGCTTCCAGGCGGAGACCCAGTACTTC. Using reference TRBV5-1 and TRBJ2-5 for the parts outside the CDR3, the full variable domain is KAGVTQTPRYLIKTRGQQVTLSCSPISGHRSVSWYQQTPGQGLQFLFEYFSETQRNKGNFPGRFSGRQFSNSRSEMNVSTLELGDSALYLCASSFQAETQYFGPGTRLLVL.

CDR3 sequence (DNA): TGCAGCGTTGCACGGCGGGACACAGATACGCAGTATTTT. Protein sequence: CSVARRDTDTQYF. V and J are TRBV29-1 and TRBJ2-3, with D perhaps matching TRBD2 (6 bases). The CDR3 spans 13 residues. Germline assignment: CDR1 SQVTM and CDR2 ANQGSEA. V was pared by 4 bases and J by 2 bases, with 10 bases between.

This clone was seen only a few times. The chain links TRBV7-2 to TRBJ1-1; D not resolved. The CDR3 extends over 12 amino acids. In germline, CDR1 is SGHTA, CDR2 FQGNSA. Trimming removed 4 bases at V and 4 bases at J, with 7 bases between. CDR3 DNA: TGTGCCAGCAGCTCACACAGCACTGAAGCTTTCTTT. It specifies CASSSHSTEAFF.

This clone occurred a few times. The chain is built from TRBV4-1 and TRBJ1-1, with 9 nucleotides matching TRBD1. J gave up 4 bases and V 4 bases, and 4 bases lay outside the gene matches. This CDR3 has 14 residues. Germline V lookup: CDR1 MGHRA, CDR2 YSYEKL. The DNA of the CDR3 is TGCGCCAGCAGCCTGACAGGGGGGGGCACTGAAGCTTTCTTT. This codes for CASSLTGGGTEAFF.

The chain is built from TRBV7-2 and TRBJ1-3; 11 nucleotides align to TRBD1. CDR3 size: 17 residues. The V gene's germline CDR1 is SGHTA and CDR2 FQGNSA. V shed 3 bases and J 3 bases; nucleotides not matched to a gene: 7. CDR3 sequence: CASSFFLGQGGGNTIYF. In nucleotides, the CDR3 is TGTGCCAGCAGCTTCTTTCTGGGACAGGGGGGTGGAAACACCATATATTTT.

The chain uses TRBV19 and TRBJ2-1, with 7 bases identical to TRBD2. In germline, CDR1 is LNHDA, CDR2 SQIVND (reference sequence). The CDR3 is 16 residues long. V shed 5 bases, J shed 8 bases, and the junction held 15 bases outside the gene matches. The CDR3 DNA reads TGTGCCAGTAGTCTCTCCGGGACTACCCCTCCCTATGAGCAGTTCTTC. Translated: CASSLSGTTPPYEQFF.

The V and J genes are TRBV4-3 and TRBJ1-2, with 7 positions matching TRBD1. The CDR3 is 16 amino acids. Germline-derived CDR1 and CDR2 are LGHNA and YSLEER. Germline trimming cut 0 bases from V and 8 bases from J; bases unmatched to any gene: 12. The chain's CDR3 is CASSQDGTAPGFGYTF. The CDR3 nucleotides are TGCGCCAGCAGCCAAGATGGGACAGCCCCGGGGTTCGGCTACACCTTC.

V usage is TRBV5-1 and J usage is TRBJ1-5, with a tentative D call TRBD1 (5 bases). Germline V gene sequence: CDR1 SGHRS, CDR2 YFSETQ. V was clipped by 0 bases and J by 3 bases, with 13 bases between them. The CDR3 consists of 16 residues. In nucleotides, the CDR3 is TGCGCCAGCAGCTTGGAAGGGGCCGGGAACAATCAGCCCCAGCATTTT. Encoded protein: CASSLEGAGNNQPQHF.